In this sample, the clone carrying this T cell receptor beta chain turned up once. Trimming removed 1 base from V and 6 bases from J; junction bases left unmatched: 7. CDR1 and CDR2 (germline): MGHRA, YSYEKL. The CDR3 is 15 amino acids. Sequencing used immunoSEQ multiplex PCR; TCRdb keeps in-frame clones, though not all of them. The sample has 200,000 or so clones; roughly 84% are singletons. These data originate in a study of blood T cell repertoires in COVID-19. Study as a whole: The United States, Italy and Spain were the sources of the acute and convalescent COVID-19 samples.

The J gene is TRBJ1-2, the V gene TRBV4-1, with 8 bases fitting TRBD1. Sequences were obtained from peripheral blood. This TCR was sampled from a human donor in a cohort sampled during active COVID-19. DNA of the CDR3: TGCGCCAGCAGCCAAGCTGGACAGGGAAGGGATGGCTACACCTTC. Translation gives CASSQAGQGRDGYTF.